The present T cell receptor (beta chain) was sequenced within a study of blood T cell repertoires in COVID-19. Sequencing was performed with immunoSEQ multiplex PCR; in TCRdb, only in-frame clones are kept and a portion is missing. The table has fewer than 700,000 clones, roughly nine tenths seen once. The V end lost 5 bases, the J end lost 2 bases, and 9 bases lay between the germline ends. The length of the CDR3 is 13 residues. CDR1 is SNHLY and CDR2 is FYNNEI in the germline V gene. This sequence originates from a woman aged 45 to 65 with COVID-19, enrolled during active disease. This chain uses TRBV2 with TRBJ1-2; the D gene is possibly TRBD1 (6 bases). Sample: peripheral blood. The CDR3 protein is CASSLQGNYGYTF. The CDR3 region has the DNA TGTGCCAGCAGTCTCCAGGGGAACTATGGCTACACCTTC. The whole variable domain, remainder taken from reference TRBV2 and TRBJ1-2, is EPEVTQTPSHQVTQMGQEVILRCVPISNHLYFYWYRQILGQKVEFLVSFYNNEISEKSEIFDDQFSVERPDGSNFTLKIRSTKLEDSAMYFCASSLQGNYGYTFGSGTRLTVV.